Reported below is one T cell receptor (beta chain). Its antigen is unidentified. Deletions cut 0 bases from V and 9 bases from J, with 14 bases between. Germline CDR1 and CDR2: LNHNV and YYDKDF (reference sequence). The CDR3 runs 14 residues. Assay used: immunoSEQ multiplex PCR; TCRdb lists only in-frame clones, some missing. Among more than 90,000 clones listed, roughly nine tenths were seen once. The sample originates from a study of Tregs in tolerant kidney transplant recipients. Study-wide findings and caveats: Tregs expanded with activated donor B cells seemed most donor-specific.

V usage is TRBV15 and J usage is TRBJ2-5; weak D call: TRBD2 (6 bases). The clonotype originates from a human donor in good health. Sequenced input: CD4+ T cells from blood. The CDR3 DNA reads TGTGCCACCAGCAGAGATTTGGCTAGCGACGCCCAGTACTTC. It yields the protein CATSRDLASDAQYF.